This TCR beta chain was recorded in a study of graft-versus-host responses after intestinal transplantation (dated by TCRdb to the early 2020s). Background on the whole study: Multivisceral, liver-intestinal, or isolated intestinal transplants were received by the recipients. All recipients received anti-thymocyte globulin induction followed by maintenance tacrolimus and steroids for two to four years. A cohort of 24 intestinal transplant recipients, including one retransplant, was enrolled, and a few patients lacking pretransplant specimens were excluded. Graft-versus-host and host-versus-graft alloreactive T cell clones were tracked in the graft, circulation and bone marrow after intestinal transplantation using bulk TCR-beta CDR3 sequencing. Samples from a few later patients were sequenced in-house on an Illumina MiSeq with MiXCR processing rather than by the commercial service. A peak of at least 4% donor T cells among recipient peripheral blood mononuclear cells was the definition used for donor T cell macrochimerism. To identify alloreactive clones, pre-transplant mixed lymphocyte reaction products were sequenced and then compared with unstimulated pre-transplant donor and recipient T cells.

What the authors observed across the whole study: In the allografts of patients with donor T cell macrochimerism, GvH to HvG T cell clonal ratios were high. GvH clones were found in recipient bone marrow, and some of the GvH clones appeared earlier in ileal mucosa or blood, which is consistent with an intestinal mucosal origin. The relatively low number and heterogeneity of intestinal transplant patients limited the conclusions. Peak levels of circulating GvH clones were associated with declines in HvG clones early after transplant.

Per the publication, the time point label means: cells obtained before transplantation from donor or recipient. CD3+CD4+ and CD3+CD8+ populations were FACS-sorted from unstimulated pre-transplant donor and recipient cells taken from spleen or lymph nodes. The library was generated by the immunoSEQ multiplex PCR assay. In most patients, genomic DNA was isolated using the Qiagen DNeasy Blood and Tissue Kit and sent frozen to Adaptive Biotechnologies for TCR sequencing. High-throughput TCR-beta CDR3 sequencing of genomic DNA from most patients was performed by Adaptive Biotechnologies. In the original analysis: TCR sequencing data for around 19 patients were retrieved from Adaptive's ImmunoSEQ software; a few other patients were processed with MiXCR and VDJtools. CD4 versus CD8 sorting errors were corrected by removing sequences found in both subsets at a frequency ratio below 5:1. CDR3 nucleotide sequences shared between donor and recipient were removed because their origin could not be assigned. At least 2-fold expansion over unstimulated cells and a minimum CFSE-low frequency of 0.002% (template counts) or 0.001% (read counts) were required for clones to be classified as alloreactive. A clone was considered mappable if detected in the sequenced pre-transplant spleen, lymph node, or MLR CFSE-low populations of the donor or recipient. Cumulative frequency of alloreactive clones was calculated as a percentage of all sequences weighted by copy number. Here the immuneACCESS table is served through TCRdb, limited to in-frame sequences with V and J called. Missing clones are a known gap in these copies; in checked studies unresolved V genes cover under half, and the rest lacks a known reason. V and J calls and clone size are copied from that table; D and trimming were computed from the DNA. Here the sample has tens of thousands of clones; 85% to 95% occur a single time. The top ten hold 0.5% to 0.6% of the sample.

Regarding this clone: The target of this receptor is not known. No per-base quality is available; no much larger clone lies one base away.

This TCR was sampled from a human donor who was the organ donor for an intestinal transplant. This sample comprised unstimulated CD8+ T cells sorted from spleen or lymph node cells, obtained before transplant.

The DNA is TGTGCCAGCAGCCAAGTTAGACACGCCTACGAGCAGTACTTC. This yields the protein CASSQVRHAYEQYF. The receptor chain draws on TRBV4-2 and TRBJ2-7; the D gene lacks a confident call. Its CDR3 holds 14 amino acids, cysteine through phenylalanine. Here the CDR3 DNA is all that survives: 42 bases in frame from base 1. CDR1 LGHNA and CDR2 YNFKEQ are derived from the germline V gene. V is shortened by 1 base, J by 2 bases, and the region joining them spans 9 bases.